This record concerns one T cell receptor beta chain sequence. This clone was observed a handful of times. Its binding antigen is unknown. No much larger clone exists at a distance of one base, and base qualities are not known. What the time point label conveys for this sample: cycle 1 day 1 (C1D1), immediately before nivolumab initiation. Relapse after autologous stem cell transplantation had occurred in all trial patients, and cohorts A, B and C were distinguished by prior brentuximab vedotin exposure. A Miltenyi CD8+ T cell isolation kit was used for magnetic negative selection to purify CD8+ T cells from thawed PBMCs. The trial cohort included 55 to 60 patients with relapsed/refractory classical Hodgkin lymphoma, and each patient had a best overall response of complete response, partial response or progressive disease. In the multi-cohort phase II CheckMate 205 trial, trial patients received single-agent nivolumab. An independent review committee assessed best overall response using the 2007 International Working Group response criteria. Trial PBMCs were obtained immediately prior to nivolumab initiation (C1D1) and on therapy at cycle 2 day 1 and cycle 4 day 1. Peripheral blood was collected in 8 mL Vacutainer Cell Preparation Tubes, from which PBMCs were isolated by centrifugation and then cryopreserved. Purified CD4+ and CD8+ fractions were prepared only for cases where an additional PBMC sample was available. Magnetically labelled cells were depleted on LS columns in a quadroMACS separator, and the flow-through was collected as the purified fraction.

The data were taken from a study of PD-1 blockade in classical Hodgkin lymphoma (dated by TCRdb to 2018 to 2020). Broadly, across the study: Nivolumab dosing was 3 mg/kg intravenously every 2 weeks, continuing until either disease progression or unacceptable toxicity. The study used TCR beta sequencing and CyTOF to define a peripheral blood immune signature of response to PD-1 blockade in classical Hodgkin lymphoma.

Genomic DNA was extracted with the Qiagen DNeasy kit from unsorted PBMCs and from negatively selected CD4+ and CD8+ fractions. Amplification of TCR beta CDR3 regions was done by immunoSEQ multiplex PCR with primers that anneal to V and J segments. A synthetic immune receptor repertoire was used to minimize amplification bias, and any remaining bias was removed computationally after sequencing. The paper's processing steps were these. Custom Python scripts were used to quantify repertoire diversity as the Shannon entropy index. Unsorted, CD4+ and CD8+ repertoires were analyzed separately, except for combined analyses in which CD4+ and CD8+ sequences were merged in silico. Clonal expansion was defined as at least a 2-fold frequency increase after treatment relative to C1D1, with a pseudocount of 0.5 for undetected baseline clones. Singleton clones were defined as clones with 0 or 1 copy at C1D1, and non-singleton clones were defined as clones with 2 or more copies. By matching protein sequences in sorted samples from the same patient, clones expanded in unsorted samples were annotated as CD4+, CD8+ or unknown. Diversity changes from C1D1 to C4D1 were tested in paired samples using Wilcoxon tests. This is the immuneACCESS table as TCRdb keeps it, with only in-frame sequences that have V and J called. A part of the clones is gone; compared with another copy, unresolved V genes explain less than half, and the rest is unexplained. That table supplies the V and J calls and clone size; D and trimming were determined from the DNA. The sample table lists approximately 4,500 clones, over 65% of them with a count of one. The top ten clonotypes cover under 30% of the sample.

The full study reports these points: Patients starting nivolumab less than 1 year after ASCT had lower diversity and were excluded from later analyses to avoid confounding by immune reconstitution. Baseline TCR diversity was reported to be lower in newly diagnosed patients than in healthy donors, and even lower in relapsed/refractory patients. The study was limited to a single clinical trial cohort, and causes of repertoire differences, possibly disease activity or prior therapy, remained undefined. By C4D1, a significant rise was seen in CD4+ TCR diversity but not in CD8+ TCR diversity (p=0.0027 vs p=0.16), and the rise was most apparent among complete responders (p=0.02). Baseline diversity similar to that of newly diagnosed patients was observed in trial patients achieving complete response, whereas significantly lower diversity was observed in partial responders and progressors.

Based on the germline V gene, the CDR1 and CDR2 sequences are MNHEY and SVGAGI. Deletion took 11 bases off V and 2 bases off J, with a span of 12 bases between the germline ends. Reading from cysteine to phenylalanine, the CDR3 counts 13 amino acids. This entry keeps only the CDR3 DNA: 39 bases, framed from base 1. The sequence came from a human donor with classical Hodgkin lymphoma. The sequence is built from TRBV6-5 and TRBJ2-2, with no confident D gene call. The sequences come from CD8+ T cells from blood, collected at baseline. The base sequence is TGTGCCTCCGAGACACCTAACACCGGGGAGCTGTTTTTT. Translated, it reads CASETPNTGELFF.